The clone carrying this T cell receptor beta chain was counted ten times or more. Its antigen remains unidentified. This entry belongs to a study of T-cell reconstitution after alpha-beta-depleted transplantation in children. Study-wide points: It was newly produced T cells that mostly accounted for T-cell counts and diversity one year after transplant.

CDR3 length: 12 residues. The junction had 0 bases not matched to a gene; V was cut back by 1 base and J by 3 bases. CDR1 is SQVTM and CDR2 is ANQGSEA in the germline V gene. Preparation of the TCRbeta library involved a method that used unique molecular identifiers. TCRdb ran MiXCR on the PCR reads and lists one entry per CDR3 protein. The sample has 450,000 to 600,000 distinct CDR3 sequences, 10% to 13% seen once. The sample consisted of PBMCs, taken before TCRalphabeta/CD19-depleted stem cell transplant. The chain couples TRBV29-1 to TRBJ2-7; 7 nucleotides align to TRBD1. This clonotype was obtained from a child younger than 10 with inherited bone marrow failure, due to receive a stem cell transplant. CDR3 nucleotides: TGCAGCGTTGAAGCAGGGGGCTACGAGCAGTACTTC. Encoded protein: CSVEAGGYEQYF.